This T cell receptor (beta chain) was sequenced for a study of blood T cell repertoires in COVID-19 (TCRdb year 2020). Background on the whole study: The collaborator samples originated in the United States, Italy and Spain and spanned the acute and convalescent phases of COVID-19. The material from the prospective study consisted of cDNA or gDNA derived from T cells, B-cell-depleted T cells, or PBMCs. Deeply sampled blood TCRbeta repertoires from subjects exposed to, actively infected with, or recovered from COVID-19 were included in the dataset. A freely available public database, intended as a resource for researchers studying the immune response to SARS-CoV-2, is where the repertoires were released. Samples came from the ongoing ImmuneRACE study (first 160 participants) plus 1,254 subjects from 6 global collaborators. Sample metadata almost always included a de-identified subject ID, COVID-19 status, age in years and sex. Where available, HLA class I and class II types were taken from metadata supplied by the sample provider and were not determined by assay-based typing. Points the paper makes about the study in general: Clinical and demographic metadata were provided uncurated, with the amount varying by source and participant.

Clipping removes 7 bases from V and 9 bases from J, with 3 as the unmatched junction base count. CDR1 and CDR2, looked up from the germline V gene, are ENHRY and SYGVKD. Its CDR3 holds 10 amino acids, cysteine through phenylalanine. Of all the DNA, just the CDR3 is kept, 30 bases in frame from base 1. A word on this clone: It lacks a known antigen. Nothing much larger sits one base from this clone, and base qualities are not available.

TCRbeta CDR3 regions were amplified from genomic DNA by means of the immunoSEQ Assay, a bias-controlled multiplex PCR. Processing in the source paper ran as follows. Nucleated cell counts per sample were estimated from amplification of reference gene primers within the assay. Sequence reads were collapsed and filtered to measure the absolute abundance of every unique TCRbeta CDR3 rearrangement. Productive Simpson clonality was computed per sample as the square root of Simpson's diversity index over productive rearrangements. In TCRdb, the immuneACCESS table is reduced to in-frame sequences with V and J assigned. These tables do not hold every clone; where another copy was compared, an unresolved V gene accounts for under half, and the others remain unexplained. The D gene and trimming were derived from the DNA, and the V and J assignments and clone size from that table. This sample lists around 250,000 clones; around 82% were detected once. Less than 10% of the sample rests with the top ten.

The collaborating institutions used their own protocols to collect whole blood in K2EDTA tubes. Collaborator samples were shipped for TCRbeta analysis as frozen whole blood, isolated PBMCs, or DNA extracted from either sample type. The sequenced sample consisted of peripheral blood. This receptor was taken from a human donor in a cohort sampled during active COVID-19. The chain uses TRBV10-3 and TRBJ2-7, with TRBD2 matching 7 junction bases. The DNA sequence reads TGTGCCATCATCCGGGGGGTGCAGTACTTC. Translated, this is CAIIRGVQYF.